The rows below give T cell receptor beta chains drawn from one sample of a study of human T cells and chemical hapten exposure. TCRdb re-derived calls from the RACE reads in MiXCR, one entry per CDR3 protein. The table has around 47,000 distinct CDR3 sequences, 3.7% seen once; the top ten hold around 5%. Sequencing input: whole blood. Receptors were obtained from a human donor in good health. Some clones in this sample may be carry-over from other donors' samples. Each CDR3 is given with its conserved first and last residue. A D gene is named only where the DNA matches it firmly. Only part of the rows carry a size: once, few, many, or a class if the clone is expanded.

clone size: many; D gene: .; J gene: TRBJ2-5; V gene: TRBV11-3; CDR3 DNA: TGTGCCAGCAGCTTCGACCGTGACTGGGAGACCCAGTACTTC; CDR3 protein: CASSFDRDWETQYF
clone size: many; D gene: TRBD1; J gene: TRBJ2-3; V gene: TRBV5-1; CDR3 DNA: TGCGCCAGCAGCTCCACAGGGGCTAGCACAGATACGCAGTATTTT; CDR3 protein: CASSSTGASTDTQYF
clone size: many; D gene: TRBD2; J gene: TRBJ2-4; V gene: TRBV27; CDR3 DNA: TGTGCCAGCAGTTTTCGTAGCGGGAGAGGCAAAAACATTCAGTACTTC; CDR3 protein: CASSFRSGRGKNIQYF
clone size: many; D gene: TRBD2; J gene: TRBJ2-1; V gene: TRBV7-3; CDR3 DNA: TGTGCCAGCAGCAGGACTAGCGTTAGTGAGCAGTTCTTC; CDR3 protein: CASSRTSVSEQFF
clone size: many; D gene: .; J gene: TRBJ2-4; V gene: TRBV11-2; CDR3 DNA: TGTGCCAGCAGCGCCTTATCAGGGTCCAAAAACATTCAGTACTTC; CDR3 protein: CASSALSGSKNIQYF
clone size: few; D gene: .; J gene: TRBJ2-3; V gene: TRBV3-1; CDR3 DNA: TGTGCCAGCAGCCAACTGCCCTTCGACACAGATACGCAGTATTTT; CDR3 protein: CASSQLPFDTDTQYF
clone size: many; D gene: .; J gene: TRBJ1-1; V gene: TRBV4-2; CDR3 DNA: TGTGCCAGCAGCCAAGATCGGGGGGGAGCTACTGAAGCTTTCTTT; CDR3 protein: CASSQDRGGATEAFF
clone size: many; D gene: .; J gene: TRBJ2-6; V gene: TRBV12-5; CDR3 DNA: TGTGCTAGTGGACTTACCAGGGGGGCTGGGGCCAACGTCCTGACTTTC; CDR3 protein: CASGLTRGAGANVLTF
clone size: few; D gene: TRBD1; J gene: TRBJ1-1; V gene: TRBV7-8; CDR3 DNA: TGTGCCAGCAGCCATCTTCTGACAGGGGAAGCTTTCTTT; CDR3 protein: CASSHLLTGEAFF
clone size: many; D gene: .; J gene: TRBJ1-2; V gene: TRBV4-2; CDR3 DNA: TGTGCCAGCAGCCAAGATACTCCGAACTATGGCTACACCTTC; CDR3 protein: CASSQDTPNYGYTF
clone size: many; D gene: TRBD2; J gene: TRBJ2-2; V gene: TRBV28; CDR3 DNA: TGTGCCAGCAGTTTTTGGACTAGTGAAACCGGGGAGCTGTTTTTT; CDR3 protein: CASSFWTSETGELFF
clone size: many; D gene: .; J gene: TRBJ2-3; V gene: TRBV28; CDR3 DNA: TGTGCCAGCAACCTGGGGGCCGGCACAGATACGCAGTATTTT; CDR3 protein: CASNLGAGTDTQYF
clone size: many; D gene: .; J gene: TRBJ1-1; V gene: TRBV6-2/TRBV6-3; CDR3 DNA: TGTGCCAGCAGTTCGGGGATCGGATCTGAAGCTTTCTTT; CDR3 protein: CASSSGIGSEAFF
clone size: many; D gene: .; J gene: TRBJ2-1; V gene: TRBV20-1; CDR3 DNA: TGCAGTGCTAGTAAGGGGAGCTCCTACAATGAGCAGTTCTTC; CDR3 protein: CSASKGSSYNEQFF
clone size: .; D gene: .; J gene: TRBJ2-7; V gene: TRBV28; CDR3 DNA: TGTGCCAGCAGTTCCCCGATTCGTTCCTACGAGCAGTACTTC; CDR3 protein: CASSSPIRSYEQYF
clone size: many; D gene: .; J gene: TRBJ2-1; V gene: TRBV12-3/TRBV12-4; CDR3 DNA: TGTGCCAGCAGGCCCGCTCCACAGGGCCTTCTGTTCTTC; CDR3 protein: CASRPAPQGLLFF
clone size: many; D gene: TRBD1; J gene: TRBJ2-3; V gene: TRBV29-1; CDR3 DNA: TGCAGCGTTGTAGGTCAGGGGGATTATAGGCAGTATTTT; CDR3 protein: CSVVGQGDYRQYF
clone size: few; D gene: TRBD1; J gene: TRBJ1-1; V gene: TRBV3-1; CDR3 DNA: TGTGCCAGCAGCTGGGACAGGGATGGTAGGGCTTTCTTT; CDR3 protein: CASSWDRDGRAFF
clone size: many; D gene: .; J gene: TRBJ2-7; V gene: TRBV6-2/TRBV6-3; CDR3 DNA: TGTGCCAGCAGCTCGCATACAGGGTTTGGGGGACGCGAGCAGTACTTC; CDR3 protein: CASSSHTGFGGREQYF
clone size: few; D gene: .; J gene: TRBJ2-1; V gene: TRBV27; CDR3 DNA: TGTGCCAGCAGTTTAGGGGGTACCGGCTCCTACAATGAGCAGTTCTTC; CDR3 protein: CASSLGGTGSYNEQFF
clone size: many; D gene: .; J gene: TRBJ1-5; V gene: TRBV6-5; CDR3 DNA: TGTGCCAGCAGTCCCCTCGGAACAGACAATCAGCCCCAGCATTTT; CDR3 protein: CASSPLGTDNQPQHF
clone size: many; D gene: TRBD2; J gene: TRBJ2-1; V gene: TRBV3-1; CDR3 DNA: TGTGCCAGCAGCCACGCGGGAGGAGGTACCAATGAGCAGTTCTTC; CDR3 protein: CASSHAGGGTNEQFF
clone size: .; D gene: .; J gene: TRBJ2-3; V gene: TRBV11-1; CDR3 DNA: TGTGCCAGCAGACGCGGATCCCAGGGTACGCAGTATTTT; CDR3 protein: CASRRGSQGTQYF
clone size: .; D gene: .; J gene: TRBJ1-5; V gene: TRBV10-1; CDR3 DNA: TGCGCCAGCAGTGAGTCTGGGTCTCAGCCCCAGCATTTT; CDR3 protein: CASSESGSQPQHF
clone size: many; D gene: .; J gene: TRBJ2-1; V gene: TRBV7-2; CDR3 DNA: TGTGCCAGCAGCTTAAACTTGGTGGGCTCCTACAATGAGCAGTTCTTC; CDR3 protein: CASSLNLVGSYNEQFF
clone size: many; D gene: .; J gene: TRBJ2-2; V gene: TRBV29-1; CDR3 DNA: TGCAGCGTTCACCTGCGGGCAAAGAACACCGGGGAGCTGTTTTTT; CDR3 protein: CSVHLRAKNTGELFF
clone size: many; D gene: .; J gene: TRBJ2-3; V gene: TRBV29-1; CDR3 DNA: TGCAGCGTTGTACAGGGAGTTGCAGATACGCAGTATTTT; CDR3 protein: CSVVQGVADTQYF
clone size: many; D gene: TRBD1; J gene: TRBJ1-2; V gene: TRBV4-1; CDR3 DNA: TGCGCCAGCAGCCCGCCGGACAGGGGGCGTGGTGGCTACACCTTC; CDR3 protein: CASSPPDRGRGGYTF
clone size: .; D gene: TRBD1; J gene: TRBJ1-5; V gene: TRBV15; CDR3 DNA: TGTGCCACCAGCAGAGATACAGGGGGCAATCAGCCCCAGCATTTT; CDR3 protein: CATSRDTGGNQPQHF
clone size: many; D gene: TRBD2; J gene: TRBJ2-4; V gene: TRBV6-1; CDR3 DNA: TGTGCCAGCAGTGAAACCCATGGGACTAGCGGGCAGATAGCCAAAAACATTCAGTACTTC; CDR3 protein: CASSETHGTSGQIAKNIQYF
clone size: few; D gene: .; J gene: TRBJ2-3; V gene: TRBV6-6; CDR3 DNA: TGTGCCAGCAGAGGGGGGCCGAGCACAGATACGCAGTATTTT; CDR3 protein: CASRGGPSTDTQYF
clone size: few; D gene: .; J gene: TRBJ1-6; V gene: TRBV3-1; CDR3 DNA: TGTGCCAGCAGCCAAGATCGTAAGGCGGGGCCCTTTAATTCACCCCTCCACTTT; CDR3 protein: CASSQDRKAGPFNSPLHF
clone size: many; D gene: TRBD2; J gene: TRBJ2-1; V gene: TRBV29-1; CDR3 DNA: TGCAGCGTTGAAGACGGGACTAGCGGGACCTACAATGAGCAGTTCTTC; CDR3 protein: CSVEDGTSGTYNEQFF
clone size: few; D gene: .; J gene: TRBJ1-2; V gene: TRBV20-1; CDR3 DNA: TGCAGTGCTAGAGATTGGGGGGGAGGTAACTATGGCTACACCTTC; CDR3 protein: CSARDWGGGNYGYTF
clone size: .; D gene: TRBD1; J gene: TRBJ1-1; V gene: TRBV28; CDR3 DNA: TGTGCCAGCAGTTTGGGACAGGGGGTTACCCAAGCTTTCTTT; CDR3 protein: CASSLGQGVTQAFF
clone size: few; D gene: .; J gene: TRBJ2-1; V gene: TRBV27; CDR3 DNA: TGTGCCAGCAGTCCCGGCAGCAGTGAGCAGTTCTTC; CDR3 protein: CASSPGSSEQFF
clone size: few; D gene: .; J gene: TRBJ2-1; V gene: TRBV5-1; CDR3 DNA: TGCGCCAGCAGCTTGGAGGCTAGCTGGAATGAGCAGTTCTTC; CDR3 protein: CASSLEASWNEQFF
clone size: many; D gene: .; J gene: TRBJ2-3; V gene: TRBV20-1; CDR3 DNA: TGCAGTGCTAGGTCTCTAGCTAGCACAGATACGCAGTATTTT; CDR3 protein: CSARSLASTDTQYF
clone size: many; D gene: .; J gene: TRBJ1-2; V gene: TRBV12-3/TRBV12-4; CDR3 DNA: TGTGCCAGCAGTCCCGTGGGGGGAGGGATCTATGGCTACACCTTC; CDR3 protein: CASSPVGGGIYGYTF
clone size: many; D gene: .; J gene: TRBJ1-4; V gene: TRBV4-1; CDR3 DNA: TGCGCCAGCAGCCAAGCGATTAGTGAAAAACTGTTTTTT; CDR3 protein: CASSQAISEKLFF
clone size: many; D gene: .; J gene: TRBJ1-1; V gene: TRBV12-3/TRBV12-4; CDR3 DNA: TGTGCCAGCAGCCGAGGACAGACCCTAAACACTGAAGCTTTCTTT; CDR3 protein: CASSRGQTLNTEAFF
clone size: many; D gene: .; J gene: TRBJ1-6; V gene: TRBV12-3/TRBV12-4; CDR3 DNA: TGTGCCAGCAGCCGAGGGGCGAGCTCCTATAATTCACCCCTCCACTTT; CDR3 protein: CASSRGASSYNSPLHF
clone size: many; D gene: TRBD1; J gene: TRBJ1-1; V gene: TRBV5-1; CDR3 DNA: TGCGCCAGCAGCTTTGGACAGGGCGGTACTGAAGCTTTCTTT; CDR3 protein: CASSFGQGGTEAFF
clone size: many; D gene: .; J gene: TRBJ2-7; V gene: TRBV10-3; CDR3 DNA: TGTGCCATCAGTGAGTCAGGGGCTTCCTACGAGCAGTACTTC; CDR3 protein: CAISESGASYEQYF
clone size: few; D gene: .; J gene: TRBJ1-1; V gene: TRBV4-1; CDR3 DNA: TGCGCCAGCAGCAACGGGCCTTTGAACACTGAAGCTTTCTTT; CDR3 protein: CASSNGPLNTEAFF
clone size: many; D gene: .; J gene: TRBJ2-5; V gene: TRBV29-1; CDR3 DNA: TGCAGCGTTGTTGCCCAGGGCGTTCAAGAGACCCAGTACTTC; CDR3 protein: CSVVAQGVQETQYF
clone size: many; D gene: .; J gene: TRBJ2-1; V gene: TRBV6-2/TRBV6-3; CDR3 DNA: TGTGCCAGCAGCCGAGACAGTCCTGGCGATGAGCAGTTCTTC; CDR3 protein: CASSRDSPGDEQFF
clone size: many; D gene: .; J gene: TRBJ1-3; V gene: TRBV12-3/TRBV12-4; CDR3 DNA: TGTGCCAGCGCCCCGTTCACGGGGCGAGATGGAAACACCATATATTTT; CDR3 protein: CASAPFTGRDGNTIYF
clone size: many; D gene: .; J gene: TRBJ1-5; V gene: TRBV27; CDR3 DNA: TGTGCCAGCAGTTTGGTCGGGACCAGACTATTAAATCAGCCCCAGCATTTT; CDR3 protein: CASSLVGTRLLNQPQHF
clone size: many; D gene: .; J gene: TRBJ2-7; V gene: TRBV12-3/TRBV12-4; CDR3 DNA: TGTGCCAGCGGTTGGGGGACTTCCTCCTACGAGCAGTACTTC; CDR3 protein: CASGWGTSSYEQYF
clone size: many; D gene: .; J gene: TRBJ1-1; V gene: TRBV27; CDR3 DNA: TGTGCCAGCAGGACAGCGAACACTGAAGCTTTCTTT; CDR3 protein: CASRTANTEAFF